This T cell receptor (beta chain) was documented in a study of T-cell memory formation after mild COVID-19. Employing constant-segment primers, 5'RACE generated TCR alpha and TCR beta cDNA libraries bearing sample barcodes and UMIs. TCRdb called the 5' RACE reads again in MiXCR, with one record for every CDR3 protein. This sample has around 370,000 distinct CDR3 sequences, with 21% found just once. Points from the study as a whole: Of the contracting clones, CD4+ ones lay mainly in CM and EM, and CD8+ ones in EMRA. Memory sampled before infection contained some responding clones, suggesting cross-reactive memory joined. A second wave of clones peaked on day 37, and their SARS-CoV-2 specificity went unconfirmed.

CDR1 and CDR2 from the germline V gene are LGHDT and YNNKEL (reference sequence). The junction had 9 bases not matched to a gene; V was cut back by 4 bases and J by 6 bases. This CDR3 has 14 amino acids. As regards this clonotype: The antigen is not known.

This TCR came from an adult woman who had mild COVID-19 (a few samples of this study predate the infection). Cell type and time point are not known. Input material: PBMCs or a T cell subset sorted from them (not recorded which). The chain uses TRBV3-1 and TRBJ2-7, with TRBD1 matching over 7 bases. CDR3 sequence (DNA): TGTGCCAGCAGCCCGGGAAAGGGGGCGGTCGAGCAGTACTTC. It translates to CASSPGKGAVEQYF.